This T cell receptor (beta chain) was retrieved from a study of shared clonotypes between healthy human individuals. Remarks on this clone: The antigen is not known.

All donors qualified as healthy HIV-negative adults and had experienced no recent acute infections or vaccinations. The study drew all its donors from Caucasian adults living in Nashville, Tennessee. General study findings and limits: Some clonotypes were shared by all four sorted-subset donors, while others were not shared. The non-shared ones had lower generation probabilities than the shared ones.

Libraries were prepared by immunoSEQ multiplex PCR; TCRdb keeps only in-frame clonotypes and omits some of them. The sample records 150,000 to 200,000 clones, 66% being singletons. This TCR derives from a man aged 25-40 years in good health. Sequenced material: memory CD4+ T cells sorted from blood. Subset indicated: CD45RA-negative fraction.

CDR3 in amino acids: CASSAEGAGGPQFF. The CDR3 bases are TGTGCCAGCAGCGCAGAGGGGGCAGGAGGGCCCCAGTTCTTC. The gene calls are TRBV11-2 and TRBJ2-1; D is perhaps TRBD1 (7 bases). This CDR3 is built from 14 residues. Looked up from germline, CDR1 is SGHAT and CDR2 is FQNNGV. V dropped 5 bases and J dropped 13 bases, with 21 bases sitting between them.